Each of the 17 T cell receptor beta chains below was sequenced from the same sample in a study of T cells in Graves' hyperthyroidism and ophthalmopathy. Amplification targeted TCR beta CDR3 regions from RNA transcripts. HTBI primers were the set used in a first-round RT-PCR of the TCR CDR3. Via MiXCR, TCRdb re-called the multiplex PCR reads, giving one row per CDR3 protein. The sample consists of approximately 400,000 distinct CDR3 sequences, roughly 13% of them appearing once. Sample: blood. All receptors come from a man in his thirties or forties with Graves' hyperthyroidism that later progressed to Graves' ophthalmopathy.

CDR3 loop: CASSQDRKAYEQYF. CDR3 DNA: TGTGCCAGCAGCCAGGACAGAAAGGCCTACGAGCAGTACTTC. This chain links TRBV5-4 with TRBJ2-7; maybe TRBD1 (6 bases). The CDR3 spans 14 residues. Trimming removed 4 bases from V and 2 bases from J, with 13 bases in between. From germline, CDR1 is SGHNT and CDR2 YYREEE (reference sequence).

This clonotype was observed a few times. One junction end does not reproduce the germline sequence, and a read error may be involved. The chain employs TRBV6-1 and TRBJ1-1, with unresolved D. The CDR3 length is 14 residues. Germline V gene data show CDR1 as MNHNS and CDR2 as SASEGT. CDR3 loop: CASSTAGLNTEAFF. DNA for the CDR3: TGTGCCAGCAGTACCGCCGGGCTGAATACTGAAGCTTTCTTT.

This clonotype came up many times. The V call is TRBV6-1, the J call TRBJ1-5, with unresolved D. Trimming removed 6 bases at V and 0 bases at J, with 12 bases between. The CDR3 spans 15 residues. Germline V gene data show CDR1 as MNHNS and CDR2 as SASEGT. CDR3 sequence: CASRTTQDSNQPQHF. DNA of the CDR3: TGTGCCAGCAGGACCACCCAGGATAGCAATCAGCCCCAGCATTTT.

The chain joins TRBV12-3 or TRBV12-4 to TRBJ1-6, with TRBD1 identical over 8 bases. This CDR3 has 15 residues. V lost 7 bases and J lost 7; bases outside the gene matches: 9. The DNA of the CDR3 is TGTGCCAGCACCTTTAGTGGACAGGGAAATTCACCCCTCCACTTT. Its translation: CASTFSGQGNSPLHF.

The chain couples TRBV5-5 to TRBJ1-6; D gene unclear. CDR1 and CDR2 (germline): SGHKS, YYEKEE (reference sequence). CDR3 size: 13 residues. V lost 2 bases and J lost 7, with 7 bases in between. For the CDR3, the DNA is TGTGCCAGCAGCTTTGAACGGAATTCACCCCTCCACTTT. Translation: CASSFERNSPLHF.

The J gene is TRBJ2-7, the V gene TRBV5-1, with 13 nucleotides matching TRBD2. Looked up from germline, CDR1 is SGHRS and CDR2 is YFSETQ. This CDR3 comprises 17 residues. J was trimmed by 2 bases and V by 1 base; bases with no gene match: 6. The CDR3 spells CASSLRTSGGSTYEQYF. In DNA form, the CDR3 reads TGCGCCAGCAGCTTGAGGACTAGCGGGGGTTCCACCTACGAGCAGTACTTC.

This clonotype was picked up many times. This chain links TRBV6-2 or TRBV6-3 with TRBJ1-1, with no clear D. Looked up from germline, CDR1 is MNHEY and CDR2 is SVGEGT. This CDR3 comprises 14 residues. V was pared by 7 bases and J by 3 bases, with 15 bases between. The CDR3 here is CASTPLSKDTEAFF. As DNA, the CDR3 is TGTGCCAGCACCCCCCTATCCAAGGACACTGAAGCTTTCTTT.

This clonotype showed up many times. The chain is built from TRBV6-1 and TRBJ2-7, with D perhaps being TRBD1 or TRBD2 (5 bases each). Germline V CDR1 and CDR2: MNHNS, SASEGT. The CDR3 contains 18 residues. With 5 bases removed from V and 0 bases from J, the gap between germline ends came to 23 bases. DNA for the CDR3: TGTGCCAGCAGTTTGGGGACGTTCCGGCAGCAATACTCCTACGAGCAGTACTTC. This gives the protein CASSLGTFRQQYSYEQYF.

The chain recombines TRBV6-1 with TRBJ1-1; no clear D. Looked up from germline, CDR1 is MNHNS and CDR2 is SASEGT. Deletions cut 5 bases from V and 6 bases from J, with 16 bases between. The CDR3 loop spans 14 amino acids. The CDR3 spells CASSHRNYSPEAFF. The CDR3 DNA reads as TGTGCCAGCAGTCATCGCAACTATTCTCCTGAAGCTTTCTTT.

Ten or more counts support this clonotype. V gene TRBV10-3 combines with J gene TRBJ1-5; TRBD1 might be the D (6 bases). The V end was cut by 6 bases, the J end by 3 bases, with 9 bases between. The CDR3 extends over 13 amino acids. Germline lookup yields CDR1 ENHRY and CDR2 SYGVKD. CDR3 sequence reads: CAIRGDTNQPQHF. In DNA form, the CDR3 reads TGTGCCATCAGGGGGGACACCAATCAGCCCCAGCATTTT.

This clonotype was seen a handful of times. The genes are TRBV28 and TRBJ2-1; 7 bases map to TRBD1. After removal of 5 bases from V and 0 bases from J, the junction contained 7 bases not matched to a gene. Germline loops: CDR1 MDHEN, CDR2 SYDVKM. The CDR3 contains 16 residues. The chain's CDR3 is CASSRTGSYSYNEQFF. CDR3 coding DNA: TGTGCCAGCAGTAGGACAGGTTCCTACTCCTACAATGAGCAGTTCTTC.

This clonotype was observed many times. This chain connects TRBV3-1 to TRBJ1-2, with D perhaps TRBD1 (5 bases). The CDR3 contains 14 residues. Per germline, CDR1 LGHDT and CDR2 YNNKEL (reference sequence). The ends were cut back, 4 bases at V and 5 bases at J, with 14 bases in the middle. This chain's CDR3 is CASSPRDGRYGYTF. The DNA for the CDR3 is TGTGCCAGCAGCCCCAGGGACGGGCGTTATGGCTACACCTTC.

V usage is TRBV5-1 and J usage is TRBJ2-5, with 11 bases lining up with TRBD2. Trimming cost V 4 bases and J 2 bases; bases outside gene matches: 10. Germline assignment: CDR1 SGHRS and CDR2 YFSETQ. The CDR3 has 17 amino acids. CDR3 amino acids: CASSPKTSGVIQETQYF. The CDR3 nucleotides are TGCGCCAGCAGCCCCAAGACTAGCGGGGTGATACAAGAGACCCAGTACTTC.

This clonotype was observed many times. This chain links TRBV12-3 or TRBV12-4 with TRBJ1-1; 7 bases align to TRBD1. V shed 5 bases, J shed 4 bases, and the junction held 7 bases outside the gene matches. The CDR3 is 14 amino acids. The CDR3 DNA is TGTGCCAGCAGTCCGACAGGGCTTGTCACTGAAGCTTTCTTT. Translation gives CASSPTGLVTEAFF.

Many counts were recorded for this clonotype. This chain joins TRBV27 and TRBJ1-6; possible D gene TRBD1, 5 bases. V lost 4 bases and J lost 1, with 11 bases in between. Germline CDR1 and CDR2: MNHEY and SMNVEV (reference sequence). CDR3 length: 16 amino acids. Here the CDR3 reads CASSWGGLSYNSPLHF. DNA for the CDR3: TGTGCCAGCAGTTGGGGGGGTTTGTCCTATAATTCACCCCTCCACTTT.

The chain couples TRBV6-1 to TRBJ1-2; D remains unclear. Germline V gives CDR1 MNHNS, CDR2 SASEGT. V lost 5 bases, J lost 3 bases, and 10 bases lay in between. CDR3 size: 13 residues. CDR3 bases: TGTGCCAGCAGTCCGCGACAACACTATGGCTACACCTTC. It codes for CASSPRQHYGYTF.

There are many counts of this clonotype. The genes are TRBV9 and TRBJ1-1; a weak D match, TRBD1 (5 bases). Trimming shortened V by 1 base and J by 5 bases, and 9 bases separated the two germline ends. Germline V CDR1 and CDR2: SGDLS, YYNGEE. The CDR3 totals 13 residues. The CDR3 region is CASSVRQRTEAFF. DNA of the CDR3: TGTGCCAGCAGCGTACGACAGCGGACTGAAGCTTTCTTT. Full variable domain (outside the CDR3, taken from reference TRBV9 and TRBJ1-1): DSGVTQTPKHLITATGQRVTLRCSPRSGDLSVYWYQQSLDQGLQFLIQYYNGEERAKGNILERFSAQQFPDLHSELNLSSLELGDSALYFCASSVRQRTEAFFGQGTRLTVV.